The clone carrying this T cell receptor beta chain has at least ten counts. Its antigen remains unknown. It was by quantitative 5'-RACE with molecular barcodes that TCR beta libraries were made. TCRdb reprocessed the 5' RACE reads with MiXCR, giving one entry per CDR3 protein. The table records 800,000 to 900,000 distinct CDR3 sequences, 12% of them present only once. These data originate in a study of CD8 T cells in ankylosing spondylitis. Findings and limits, study-wide: Fewer than 10 highly homologous variants made up a TCR beta motif that seemed to typify ankylosing spondylitis blood. In ankylosing spondylitis patients, matched synovial fluid reportedly showed significant enrichment of disease-linked clones. Clones that were linked to disease were CD8+ and were relatively rare in peripheral blood. Earlier work had already found some motif variants in reactive arthritis synovial fluid and blood.

Germline values: CDR1 LGHNA, CDR2 YSLEER. The CDR3 is made up of 15 amino acids. Unmatched junction bases numbered 5, after V lost 3 bases and J lost 4 bases. This chain connects TRBV4-3 to TRBJ1-4; 7 nucleotides align to TRBD1. The sequence came from a male donor with ankylosing spondylitis. Sequenced sample: blood, either unsorted or a sorted T cell fraction (not recorded which). As DNA, the CDR3 is TGCGCCAGCAGCCAGACGGGACAGAGTAATGAAAAACTGTTTTTT. It encodes CASSQTGQSNEKLFF.